The entry that follows covers one TCR beta chain sequence. This entry belongs to a study of blood T cell repertoires in COVID-19. For the study at large: Material from acute and convalescent COVID-19 was sourced from the United States, Italy and Spain. Sample material is recorded as cDNA or gDNA derived from T cells, B-cell-depleted T cells, or PBMCs.

As processed by the authors: It was from reference gene primer amplification that nucleated cell counts were estimated. The method was immunoSEQ multiplex PCR; TCRdb's version includes in-frame clones alone and lacks a portion of them. D and trimming come from the DNA, and the V and J calls and clone size come from that table. The sample lists 170,000 or so clones, about 79% occurring once. V shed 3 bases and J 2 bases; nucleotides not matched to a gene: 2. This CDR3 has 14 residues. Germline V lookup: CDR1 SGDLS, CDR2 YYNGEE. The sequencing input was peripheral blood. The J gene is TRBJ1-5, the V gene TRBV9; 7 nucleotides align to TRBD1. The receptor was derived from an older woman with acute or convalescent COVID-19. This chain's CDR3 is CASSEGAGNQPQHF. As DNA, the CDR3 is TGTGCCAGCAGCGAGGGGGCCGGCAATCAGCCCCAGCATTTT.